The rows below give T cell receptor beta chains drawn from one sample of a study of metastatic and nonmetastatic thyroid tumors. TCRdb re-called clones via MiXCR from the PCR reads. The sample has around 24,000 clones, about 21% seen once. The sequencing input was blood. These receptors came from a male donor with papillary thyroid cancer or a benign thyroid nodule (not recorded which). Some clones in this sample may be carry-over from other donors' samples. Both conserved end residues are part of each CDR3. Each record gives: CDR3 DNA, CDR3 protein, J gene, D gene, clone size, V gene. D genes are given only for firm matches. Clone size is given for some rows only: seen once, a few or many times, or a class if the clone is expanded.

CDR3 DNA: TGTGCCAGCAGTTTGGGAACCTACGAGCAGTACTTC
CDR3 protein: CASSLGTYEQYF
J gene: TRBJ2-7
D gene: .
clone size: many
V gene: TRBV28

CDR3 DNA: TGTGCCAGCAGCCCCCCGGGACAGGGGGCGCAAACAGATACGCAGTATTTT
CDR3 protein: CASSPPGQGAQTDTQYF
J gene: TRBJ2-3
D gene: TRBD1
clone size: many
V gene: TRBV6-2/TRBV6-3

CDR3 DNA: TGCAGCGTTGAAGACCTAAACACTGAAGCTTTCTTT
CDR3 protein: CSVEDLNTEAFF
J gene: TRBJ1-1
D gene: .
clone size: many
V gene: TRBV29-1

CDR3 DNA: TGTGCCAGCAGTGAGGGGAACACCGGGGAGCTGTTTTTT
CDR3 protein: CASSEGNTGELFF
J gene: TRBJ2-2
D gene: .
clone size: .
V gene: TRBV6-1

CDR3 DNA: TGTGCCAGCAGACCCTTTGGGGCGGGAGGACATAGGTACGAGCAGTACTTC
CDR3 protein: CASRPFGAGGHRYEQYF
J gene: TRBJ2-7
D gene: TRBD2
clone size: .
V gene: TRBV14

CDR3 DNA: TGTGCCAGCTCTCGCTCGGGACAGGGGGATGGCTACACCTTC
CDR3 protein: CASSRSGQGDGYTF
J gene: TRBJ1-2
D gene: TRBD1
clone size: many
V gene: TRBV9

CDR3 DNA: TGTGCCACCAGAGACCAGCATAGTTGGAAAGTATCCTACGATGAGCAGTTCTTC
CDR3 protein: CATRDQHSWKVSYDEQFF
J gene: TRBJ2-1
D gene: .
clone size: few
V gene: TRBV6-1

CDR3 DNA: TGTGCCAGCAGTTACTCGATAGCGGGGGCCTACGAGCAGTACTTC
CDR3 protein: CASSYSIAGAYEQYF
J gene: TRBJ2-7
D gene: TRBD2
clone size: few
V gene: TRBV6-2/TRBV6-3

CDR3 DNA: TGTGCCAGCAGTGGGACAGCCTATCAGCCCCAGCATTTT
CDR3 protein: CASSGTAYQPQHF
J gene: TRBJ1-5
D gene: .
clone size: medium-sized
V gene: TRBV6-1

CDR3 DNA: TGCGCCAGCAGCCTAAGAGTGGACAGCTCTGGGGCCAACGTCCTGACTTTC
CDR3 protein: CASSLRVDSSGANVLTF
J gene: TRBJ2-6
D gene: .
clone size: few
V gene: TRBV4-3

CDR3 DNA: TGTGCCAGCAGTTACTCTTGGGGGGGCTCCTACGAGCAGTACTTC
CDR3 protein: CASSYSWGGSYEQYF
J gene: TRBJ2-7
D gene: TRBD2
clone size: medium-sized
V gene: TRBV6-5

CDR3 DNA: TGTGCCAGCAGTTTGCGCACCGGGACTAGAAGACACAATGAGCAGTTCTTC
CDR3 protein: CASSLRTGTRRHNEQFF
J gene: TRBJ2-1
D gene: TRBD2
clone size: .
V gene: TRBV27

CDR3 DNA: TGTGCCAGCAGACTGGGACTCACTAGCACAGATACGCAGTATTTT
CDR3 protein: CASRLGLTSTDTQYF
J gene: TRBJ2-3
D gene: .
clone size: .
V gene: TRBV28

CDR3 DNA: TGTGCCAGCAGCCACCAAAATTCACCCCTCCACTTT
CDR3 protein: CASSHQNSPLHF
J gene: TRBJ1-6
D gene: .
clone size: .
V gene: TRBV6-1

CDR3 DNA: TGTGCCAGTAGTATGGGGGGACAGTACGGTGAAGCTTTCTTT
CDR3 protein: CASSMGGQYGEAFF
J gene: TRBJ1-1
D gene: TRBD1
clone size: medium-sized
V gene: TRBV19

CDR3 DNA: TGTGCCAGCAGCGTAGACCCCGGGGGTTCGCCTTCTGGGGCCAACGTCCTGACTTTC
CDR3 protein: CASSVDPGGSPSGANVLTF
J gene: TRBJ2-6
D gene: .
clone size: many
V gene: TRBV9

CDR3 DNA: TGTGCCAGTAGTATTGGGACACCCTACGAGCAGTACTTC
CDR3 protein: CASSIGTPYEQYF
J gene: TRBJ2-7
D gene: .
clone size: .
V gene: TRBV19

CDR3 DNA: TGTGCCAGCAGCGGAACAGGGTTTGTGGATGGCTACACCTTC
CDR3 protein: CASSGTGFVDGYTF
J gene: TRBJ1-2
D gene: .
clone size: .
V gene: TRBV11-2

CDR3 DNA: TGTGCCAGTAGTCCCGGACAGGCCACAGATACGCAGTATTTT
CDR3 protein: CASSPGQATDTQYF
J gene: TRBJ2-3
D gene: TRBD1
clone size: many
V gene: TRBV19

CDR3 DNA: TGCGCCAGCAGCTTCCCCCTAGCGGTTTACAATGAGCAGTTCTTC
CDR3 protein: CASSFPLAVYNEQFF
J gene: TRBJ2-1
D gene: TRBD2
clone size: many
V gene: TRBV5-1

CDR3 DNA: TGTGCCAGCAGTGAAGCGCCCGGGACAGGGGGCTTAGGGCAGTACTTC
CDR3 protein: CASSEAPGTGGLGQYF
J gene: TRBJ2-7
D gene: TRBD1
clone size: many
V gene: TRBV6-1

CDR3 DNA: TGTGCCAGCAGTCCGGAGACAGGTGGGGTCTATGGCTACACCTTC
CDR3 protein: CASSPETGGVYGYTF
J gene: TRBJ1-2
D gene: .
clone size: .
V gene: TRBV12-3/TRBV12-4

CDR3 DNA: TGTGACAGCACCTACAATCTCGGACCGGGTCAAGCTTTCTTT
CDR3 protein: CDSTYNLGPGQAFF
J gene: TRBJ1-1
D gene: .
clone size: .
V gene: TRBV6-1

CDR3 DNA: TGTGCCAGTAGTCCCTACCTACCTACAGGGGGGGGGGGCTACGAGCATTACTTC
CDR3 protein: CASSPYLPTGGGGYEHYF
J gene: TRBJ2-7
D gene: .
clone size: few
V gene: TRBV19

CDR3 DNA: TGTTCCATCAGAATACCCCCCCACGAGCAGTACTTC
CDR3 protein: CSIRIPPHEQYF
J gene: TRBJ2-7
D gene: .
clone size: few
V gene: TRBV6-2/TRBV6-3

CDR3 DNA: TGTGCCAGCAGCGCGGGACGGGACTACGAGCAGTACTTC
CDR3 protein: CASSAGRDYEQYF
J gene: TRBJ2-7
D gene: .
clone size: medium-sized
V gene: TRBV12-3/TRBV12-4

CDR3 DNA: TGCGCCAGCAGCCCCGACGGGAACACTGAAGCTTTCTTT
CDR3 protein: CASSPDGNTEAFF
J gene: TRBJ1-1
D gene: .
clone size: many
V gene: TRBV5-1